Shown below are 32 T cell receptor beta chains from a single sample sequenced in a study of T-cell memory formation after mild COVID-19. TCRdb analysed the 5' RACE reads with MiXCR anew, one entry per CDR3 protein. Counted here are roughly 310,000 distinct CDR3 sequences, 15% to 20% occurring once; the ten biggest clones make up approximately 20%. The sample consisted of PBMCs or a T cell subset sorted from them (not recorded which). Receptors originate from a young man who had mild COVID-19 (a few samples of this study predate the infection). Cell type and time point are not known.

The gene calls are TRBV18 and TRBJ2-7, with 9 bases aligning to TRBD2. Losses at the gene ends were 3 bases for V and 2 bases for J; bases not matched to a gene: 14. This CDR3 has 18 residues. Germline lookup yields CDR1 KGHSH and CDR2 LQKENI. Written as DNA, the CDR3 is TGTGCCAGCTCACCGCCGGCTGGGACTAGCACCCCTGCCTACGAGCAGTACTTC. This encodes CASSPPAGTSTPAYEQYF.

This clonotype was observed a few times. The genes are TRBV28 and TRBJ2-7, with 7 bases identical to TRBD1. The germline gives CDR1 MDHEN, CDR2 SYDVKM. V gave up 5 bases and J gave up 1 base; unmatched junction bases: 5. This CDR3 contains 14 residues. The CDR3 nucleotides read TGTGCCAGCAGTCTCCTGACAGGGTCCTACGAGCAGTACGTC. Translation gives CASSLLTGSYEQYV.

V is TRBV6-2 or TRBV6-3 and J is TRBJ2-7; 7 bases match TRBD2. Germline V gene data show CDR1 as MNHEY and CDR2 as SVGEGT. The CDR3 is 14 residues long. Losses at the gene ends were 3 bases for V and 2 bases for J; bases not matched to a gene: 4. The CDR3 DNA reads TGTGCCAGCAGTTATGGGGAGGGGCCCTACGAGCAGTACGTC. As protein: CASSYGEGPYEQYV.

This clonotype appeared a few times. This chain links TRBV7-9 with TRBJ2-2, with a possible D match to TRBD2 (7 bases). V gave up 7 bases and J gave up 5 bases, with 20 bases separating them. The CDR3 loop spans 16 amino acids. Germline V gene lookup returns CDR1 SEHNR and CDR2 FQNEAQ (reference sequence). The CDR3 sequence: CASTTTGGQATGELFF. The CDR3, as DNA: TGTGCCAGCACCACTACCGGGGGGCAAGCAACCGGGGAGCTGTTTTTT.

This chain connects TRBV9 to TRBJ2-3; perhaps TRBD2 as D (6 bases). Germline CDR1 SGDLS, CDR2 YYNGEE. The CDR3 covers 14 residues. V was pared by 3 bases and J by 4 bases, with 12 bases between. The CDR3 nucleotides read TGTGCCAGCAGCGCCGGCGGCGGGGCAGATACGCAGTATTTT. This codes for CASSAGGGADTQYF.

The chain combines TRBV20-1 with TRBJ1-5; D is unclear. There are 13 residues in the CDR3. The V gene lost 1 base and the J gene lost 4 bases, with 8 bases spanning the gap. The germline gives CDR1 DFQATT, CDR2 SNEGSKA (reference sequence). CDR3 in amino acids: CSARGDGNQPQHF. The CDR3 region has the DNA TGCAGTGCTAGAGGAGACGGTAATCAGCCCCAGCATTTT.

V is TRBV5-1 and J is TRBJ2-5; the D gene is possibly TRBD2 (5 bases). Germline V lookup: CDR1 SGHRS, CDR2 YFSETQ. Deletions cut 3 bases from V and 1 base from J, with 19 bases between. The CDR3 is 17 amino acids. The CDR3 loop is CASSSLGSLAPQETQYF. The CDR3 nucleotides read TGCGCCAGCAGCTCACTTGGGAGTCTAGCCCCCCAAGAGACCCAGTACTTC.

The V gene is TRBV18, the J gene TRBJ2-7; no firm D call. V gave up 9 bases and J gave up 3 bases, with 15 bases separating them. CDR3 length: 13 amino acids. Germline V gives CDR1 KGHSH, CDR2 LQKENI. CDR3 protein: CARSPRSVYEQYF. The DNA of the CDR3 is TGTGCCAGATCGCCCCGGTCGGTCTACGAGCAGTACTTC.

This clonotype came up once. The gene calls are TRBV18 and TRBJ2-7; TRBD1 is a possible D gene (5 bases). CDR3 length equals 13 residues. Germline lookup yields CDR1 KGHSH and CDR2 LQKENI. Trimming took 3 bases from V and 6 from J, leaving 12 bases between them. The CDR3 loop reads CASSPPAQGEQYF. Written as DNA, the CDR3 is TGTGCCAGCTCACCGCCAGCCCAGGGCGAGCAGTACTTC.

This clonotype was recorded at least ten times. The CDR3 nucleotides are TGCGCCAGCAGCCAAGATAGGCAGGGGCTCTACGAGCAGTACTTC. Its protein is CASSQDRQGLYEQYF. The V call is TRBV4-3, the J call TRBJ2-7, with D perhaps TRBD1 (6 bases). Trimming stripped 0 bases from V and 3 bases from J, with 12 bases between. Germline V CDR1 and CDR2: LGHNA, YSLEER. There are 15 residues in the CDR3.

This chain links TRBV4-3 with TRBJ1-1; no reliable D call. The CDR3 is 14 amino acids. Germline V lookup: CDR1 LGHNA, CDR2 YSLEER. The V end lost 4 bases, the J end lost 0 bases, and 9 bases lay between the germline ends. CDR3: CASSLWAMNTEAFF. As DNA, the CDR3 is TGCGCCAGCAGCCTCTGGGCCATGAACACTGAAGCTTTCTTT.

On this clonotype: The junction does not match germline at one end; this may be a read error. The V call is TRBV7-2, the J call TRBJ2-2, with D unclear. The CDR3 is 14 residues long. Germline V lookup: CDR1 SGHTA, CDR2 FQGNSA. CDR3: CASSLALRPGELFF. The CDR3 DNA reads TGTGCCAGCAGCTTAGCGCTAAGGCCCGGCGAGCTGTTTTTT.

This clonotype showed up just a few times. The DNA of the CDR3 is TGCGCCAGCAGCAAAACCGGGACTATCACCGGGGAGCTGTTTTTT. This encodes CASSKTGTITGELFF. The chain employs TRBV5-1 and TRBJ2-2; 7 bases fit TRBD2. Germline V lookup: CDR1 SGHRS, CDR2 YFSETQ. CDR3 length: 15 residues. After removal of 4 bases from V and 4 bases from J, the junction contained 7 bases not matched to a gene.

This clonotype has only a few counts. DNA of the CDR3: TGTGCTAGTGGCTCGGCTGGGACAGCTAACTATGGCTACACCTTC. It codes for CASGSAGTANYGYTF. The V call is TRBV12-5, the J call TRBJ1-2, with 7 bases matching TRBD1. The CDR3 is 15 residues long. Germline lookup yields CDR1 LGHNT and CDR2 FRNRAP. The V gene end was trimmed by 6 bases and the J gene end by 0 bases; junction bases not matched to a gene: 7.

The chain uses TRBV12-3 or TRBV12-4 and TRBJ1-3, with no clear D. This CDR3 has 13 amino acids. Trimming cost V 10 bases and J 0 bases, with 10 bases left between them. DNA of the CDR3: TGTGCCACCGCCTTGAACTCTGGAAACACCATATATTTT. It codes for CATALNSGNTIYF.

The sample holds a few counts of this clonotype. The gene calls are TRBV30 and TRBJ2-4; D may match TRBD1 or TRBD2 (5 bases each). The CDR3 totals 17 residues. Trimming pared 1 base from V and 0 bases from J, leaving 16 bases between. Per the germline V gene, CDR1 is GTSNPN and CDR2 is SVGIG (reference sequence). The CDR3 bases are TGTGCCTGGAGTGGGGCTGGGGGATACCTAGCCAAAAACATTCAGTACTTC. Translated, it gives CAWSGAGGYLAKNIQYF.

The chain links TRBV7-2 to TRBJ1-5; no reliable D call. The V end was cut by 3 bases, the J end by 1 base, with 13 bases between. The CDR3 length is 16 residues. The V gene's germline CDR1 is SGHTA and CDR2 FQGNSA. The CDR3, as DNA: TGTGCCAGCAGCTTGGTGGCCAGTCGGAGCAATCAGCCCCAGCATTTT. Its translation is CASSLVASRSNQPQHF.

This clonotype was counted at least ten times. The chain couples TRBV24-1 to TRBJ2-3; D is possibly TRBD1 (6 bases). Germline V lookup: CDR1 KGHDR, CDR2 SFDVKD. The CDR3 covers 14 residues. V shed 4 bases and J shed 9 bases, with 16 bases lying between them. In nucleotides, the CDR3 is TGTGCCACCAGTGAATCCGACAGGCCCCGGACGCAGTATTTT. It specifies CATSESDRPRTQYF.

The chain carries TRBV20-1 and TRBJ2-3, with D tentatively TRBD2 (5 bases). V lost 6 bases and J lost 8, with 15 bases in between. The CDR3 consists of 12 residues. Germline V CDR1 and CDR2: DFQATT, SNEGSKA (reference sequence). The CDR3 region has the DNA TGCAGTGCGAAACTAGACTGGGGTACGCAGTATTTT. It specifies CSAKLDWGTQYF.

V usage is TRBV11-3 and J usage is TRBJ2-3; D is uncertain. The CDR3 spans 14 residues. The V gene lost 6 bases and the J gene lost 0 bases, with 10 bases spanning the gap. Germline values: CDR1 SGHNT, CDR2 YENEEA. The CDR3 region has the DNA TGTGCCAGCAGTCCCCCCTTGAGCACAGATACGCAGTATTTT. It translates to CASSPPLSTDTQYF.

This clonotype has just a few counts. In DNA form, the CDR3 reads TGTGCCAGCAGCCCACAGGGTATCTCCCTAGGCGAGCAGTACTTC. It codes for CASSPQGISLGEQYF. The J gene is TRBJ2-7, the V gene TRBV7-8; D possibly corresponds to TRBD1 (6 bases). Trimming took 5 bases from V and 6 from J, leaving 20 bases between them. This CDR3 is built from 15 residues. Germline V gives CDR1 SGHVS, CDR2 FQNEAQ.

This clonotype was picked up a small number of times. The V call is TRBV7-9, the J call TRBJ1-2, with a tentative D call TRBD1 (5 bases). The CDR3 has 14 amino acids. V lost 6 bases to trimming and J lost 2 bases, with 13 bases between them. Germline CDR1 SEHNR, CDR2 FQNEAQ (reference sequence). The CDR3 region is CASSMGPGNYGYTF. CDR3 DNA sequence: TGTGCCAGCAGTATGGGGCCCGGAAACTATGGCTACACCTTC.

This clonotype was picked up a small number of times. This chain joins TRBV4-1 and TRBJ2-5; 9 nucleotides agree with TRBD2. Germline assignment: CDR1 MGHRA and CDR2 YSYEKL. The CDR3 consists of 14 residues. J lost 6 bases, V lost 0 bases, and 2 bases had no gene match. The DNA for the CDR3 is TGCGCCAGCAGCCAAGACAGCGGGGGGAAGACCCAGTACTTC. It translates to CASSQDSGGKTQYF.

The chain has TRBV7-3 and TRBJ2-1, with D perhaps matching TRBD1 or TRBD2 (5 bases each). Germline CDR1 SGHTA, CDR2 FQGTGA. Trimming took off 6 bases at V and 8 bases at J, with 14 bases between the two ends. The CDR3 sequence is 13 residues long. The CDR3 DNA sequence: TGTGCCAGCAGGAGGGGACCACGAGATGAGCAGTTCTTC. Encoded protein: CASRRGPRDEQFF.

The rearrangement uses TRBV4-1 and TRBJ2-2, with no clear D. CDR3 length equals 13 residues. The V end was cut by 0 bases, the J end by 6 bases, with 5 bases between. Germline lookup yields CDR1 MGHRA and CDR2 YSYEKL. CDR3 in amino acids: CASSQDESGELFF. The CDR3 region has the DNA TGCGCCAGCAGCCAAGACGAGTCCGGGGAGCTGTTTTTT.

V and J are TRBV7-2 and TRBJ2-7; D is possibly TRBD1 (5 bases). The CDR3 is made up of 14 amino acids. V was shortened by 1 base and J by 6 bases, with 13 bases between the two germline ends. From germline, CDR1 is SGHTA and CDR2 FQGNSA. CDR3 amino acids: CASSLGGGHIEQYV. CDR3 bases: TGTGCCAGCAGCTTAGGGGGCGGACACATCGAGCAGTACGTC.

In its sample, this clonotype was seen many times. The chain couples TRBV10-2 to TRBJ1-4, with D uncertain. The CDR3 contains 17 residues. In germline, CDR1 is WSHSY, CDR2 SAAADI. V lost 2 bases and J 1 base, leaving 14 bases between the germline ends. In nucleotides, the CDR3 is TGCGCCAGCAGTGAGATACCAGACGCGGGAACTAATGAAAAACTGTTTTTT. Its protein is CASSEIPDAGTNEKLFF.

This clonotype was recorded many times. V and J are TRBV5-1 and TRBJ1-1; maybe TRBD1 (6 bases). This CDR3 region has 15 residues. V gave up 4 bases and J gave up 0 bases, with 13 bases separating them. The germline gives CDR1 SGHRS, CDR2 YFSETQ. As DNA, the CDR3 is TGCGCCAGCAGCCTCGGACAGATTATGAACACTGAAGCTTTCTTT. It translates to CASSLGQIMNTEAFF.

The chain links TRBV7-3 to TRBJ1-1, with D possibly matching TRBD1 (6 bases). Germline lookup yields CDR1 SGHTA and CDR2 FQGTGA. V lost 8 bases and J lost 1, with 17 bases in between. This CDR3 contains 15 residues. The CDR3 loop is CASPLRGDKNTEAFF. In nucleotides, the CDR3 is TGTGCCAGCCCCTTGCGAGGGGACAAGAACACTGAAGCTTTCTTT.

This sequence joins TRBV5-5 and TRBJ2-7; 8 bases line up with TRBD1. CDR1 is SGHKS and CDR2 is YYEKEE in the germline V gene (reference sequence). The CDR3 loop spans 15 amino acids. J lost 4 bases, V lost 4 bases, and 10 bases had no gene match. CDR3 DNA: TGTGCCAGCAGCCCCCCCGGGACAGGAGATTACGAGCAGTACGTC. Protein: CASSPPGTGDYEQYV.

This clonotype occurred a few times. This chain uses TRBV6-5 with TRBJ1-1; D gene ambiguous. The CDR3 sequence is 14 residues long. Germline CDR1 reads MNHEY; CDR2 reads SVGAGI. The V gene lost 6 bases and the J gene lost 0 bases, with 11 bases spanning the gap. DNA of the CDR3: TGTGCCAGCAGCGCTCAGATCCTGAACACTGAAGCTTTCTTT. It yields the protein CASSAQILNTEAFF.

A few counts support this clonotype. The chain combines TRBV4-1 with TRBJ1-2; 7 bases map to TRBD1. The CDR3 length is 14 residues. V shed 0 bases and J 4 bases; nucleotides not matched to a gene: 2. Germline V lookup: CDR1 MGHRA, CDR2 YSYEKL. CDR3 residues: CASSQDWDSYGYTF. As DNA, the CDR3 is TGCGCCAGCAGCCAAGATTGGGACAGCTATGGCTACACCTTC.